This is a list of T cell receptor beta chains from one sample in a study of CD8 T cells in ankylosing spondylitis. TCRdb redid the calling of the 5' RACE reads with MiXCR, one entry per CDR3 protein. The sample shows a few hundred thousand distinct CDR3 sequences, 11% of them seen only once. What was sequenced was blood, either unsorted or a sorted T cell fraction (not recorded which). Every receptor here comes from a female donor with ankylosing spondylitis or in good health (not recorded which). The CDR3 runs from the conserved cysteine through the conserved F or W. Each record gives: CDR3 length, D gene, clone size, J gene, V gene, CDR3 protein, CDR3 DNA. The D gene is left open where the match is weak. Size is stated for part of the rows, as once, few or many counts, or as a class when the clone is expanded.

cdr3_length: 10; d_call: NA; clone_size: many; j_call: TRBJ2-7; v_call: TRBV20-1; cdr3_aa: CSATPYEQYF; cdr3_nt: TGCAGTGCTACCCCATACGAGCAGTACTTC
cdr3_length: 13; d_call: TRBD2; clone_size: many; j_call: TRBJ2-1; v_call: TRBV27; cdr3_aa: CASSLREGREQFF; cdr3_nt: TGTGCCAGCAGTTTACGGGAGGGCCGTGAGCAGTTCTTC
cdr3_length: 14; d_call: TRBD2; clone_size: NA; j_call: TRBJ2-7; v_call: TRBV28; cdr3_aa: CASSFLAGTYEQYF; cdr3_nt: TGTGCCAGCAGTTTTCTAGCGGGTACCTACGAGCAGTACTTC
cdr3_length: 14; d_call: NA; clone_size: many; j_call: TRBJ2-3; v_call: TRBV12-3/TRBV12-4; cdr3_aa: CASREGRYTDTQYF; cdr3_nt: TGTGCCAGCAGGGAGGGGAGGTACACAGATACGCAGTATTTT
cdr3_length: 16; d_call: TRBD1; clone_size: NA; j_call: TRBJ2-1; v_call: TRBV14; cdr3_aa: CASSLTGDPSYNEQFF; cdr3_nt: TGTGCCAGCAGCCTGACAGGGGACCCCTCCTACAATGAGCAGTTCTTC
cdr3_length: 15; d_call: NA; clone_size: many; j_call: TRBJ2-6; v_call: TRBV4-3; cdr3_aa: CASSQVDSGANVLTF; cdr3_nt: TGCGCCAGCAGCCAAGTAGACTCTGGGGCCAACGTCCTGACTTTC
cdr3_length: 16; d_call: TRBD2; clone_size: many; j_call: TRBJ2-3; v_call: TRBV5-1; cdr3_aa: CASNPTIFGGEDTQYF; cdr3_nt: TGCGCCAGCAACCCGACGATATTCGGGGGGGAGGATACGCAGTATTTT
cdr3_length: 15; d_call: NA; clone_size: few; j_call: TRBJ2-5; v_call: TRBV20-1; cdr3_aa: CSARAGTGVSETQYF; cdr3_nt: TGCAGTGCTAGAGCTGGGACCGGCGTTTCGGAGACCCAGTACTTC
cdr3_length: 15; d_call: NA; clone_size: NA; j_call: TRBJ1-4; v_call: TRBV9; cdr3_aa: CASSPSGRSNEKLFF; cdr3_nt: TGTGCCAGCAGCCCCTCCGGAAGGTCTAATGAAAAACTGTTTTTT
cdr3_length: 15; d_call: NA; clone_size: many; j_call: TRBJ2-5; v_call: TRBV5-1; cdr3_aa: CASSLLIAAQETQYF; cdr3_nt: TGCGCCAGCAGCTTGTTGATAGCGGCCCAAGAGACCCAGTACTTC
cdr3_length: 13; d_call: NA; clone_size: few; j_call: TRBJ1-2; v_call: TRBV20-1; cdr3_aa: CSAPAVHTYGYTF; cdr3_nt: TGCAGTGCTCCAGCGGTTCATACCTATGGCTACACCTTC
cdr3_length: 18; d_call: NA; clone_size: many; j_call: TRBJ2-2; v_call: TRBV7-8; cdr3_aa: CASSLWYPGRVNTGELFF; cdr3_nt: TGTGCCAGCAGCTTATGGTACCCGGGGCGAGTTAACACCGGGGAGCTGTTTTTT
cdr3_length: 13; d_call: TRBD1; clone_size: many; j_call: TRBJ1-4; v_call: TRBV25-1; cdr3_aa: CASRDRVNEKLFF; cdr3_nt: TGTGCCAGCAGAGACAGGGTGAATGAAAAACTGTTTTTT
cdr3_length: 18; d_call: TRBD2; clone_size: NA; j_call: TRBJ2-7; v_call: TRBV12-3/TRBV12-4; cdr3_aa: CAISFWVTSGGHSYEQYF; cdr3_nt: TGTGCCATCAGTTTTTGGGTGACTAGCGGGGGACACTCCTACGAGCAGTACTTC
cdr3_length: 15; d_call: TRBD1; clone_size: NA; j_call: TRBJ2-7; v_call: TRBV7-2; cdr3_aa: CASTSSGTGVREQYF; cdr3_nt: TGTGCCAGCACCTCATCCGGGACAGGGGTTCGCGAGCAGTACTTC
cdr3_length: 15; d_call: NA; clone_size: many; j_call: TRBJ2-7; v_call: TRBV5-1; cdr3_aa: CASSLEGQLTYEQYF; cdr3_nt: TGCGCCAGCAGCTTGGAAGGACAGCTGACCTACGAGCAGTACTTC
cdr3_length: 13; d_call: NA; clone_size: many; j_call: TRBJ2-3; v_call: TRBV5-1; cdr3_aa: CASYRALTDTQYF; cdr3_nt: TGCGCCAGTTACAGGGCGCTCACAGATACGCAGTATTTT
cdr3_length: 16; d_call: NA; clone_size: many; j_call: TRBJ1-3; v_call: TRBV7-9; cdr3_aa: CASTPLAGARGNTIYF; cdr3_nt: TGTGCCAGCACCCCTCTAGCCGGGGCGCGTGGAAACACCATATATTTT
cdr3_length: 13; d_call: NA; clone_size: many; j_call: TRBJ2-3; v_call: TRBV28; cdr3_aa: CASLTGGTDTQYF; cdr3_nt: TGTGCCAGTTTAACCGGGGGCACAGATACGCAGTATTTT
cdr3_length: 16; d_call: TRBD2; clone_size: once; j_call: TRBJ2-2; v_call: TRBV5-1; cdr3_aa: CASSLVTSGGTGELFF; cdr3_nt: TGCGCCAGCAGCCTGGTAACCAGCGGGGGTACCGGGGAGCTGTTTTTT
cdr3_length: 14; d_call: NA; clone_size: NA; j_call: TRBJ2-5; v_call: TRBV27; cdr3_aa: CASSLGARTETQYF; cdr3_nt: TGTGCCAGCAGCTTGGGGGCCCGGACAGAGACCCAGTACTTC
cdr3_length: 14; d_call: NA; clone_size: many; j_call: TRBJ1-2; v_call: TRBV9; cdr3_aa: CASSVGQSNYGYTF; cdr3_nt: TGTGCCAGCAGCGTCGGACAGTCGAACTATGGCTACACCTTC
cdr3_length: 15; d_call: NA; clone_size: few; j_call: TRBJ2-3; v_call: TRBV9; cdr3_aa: CASSVGGRGTDTQYF; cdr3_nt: TGTGCCAGCAGCGTAGGTGGGAGAGGTACAGATACGCAGTATTTT
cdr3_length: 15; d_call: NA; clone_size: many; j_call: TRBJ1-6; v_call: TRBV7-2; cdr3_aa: CASSLGSTPLEPLHF; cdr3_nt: TGTGCCAGCAGCTTAGGGTCCACCCCTCTCGAACCCCTCCACTTT
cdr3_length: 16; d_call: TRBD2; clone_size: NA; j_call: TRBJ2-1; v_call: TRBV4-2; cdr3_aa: CASSQTAGDLYNEQFF; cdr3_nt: TGTGCCAGCAGCCAGACAGCGGGGGACCTCTACAATGAGCAGTTCTTC
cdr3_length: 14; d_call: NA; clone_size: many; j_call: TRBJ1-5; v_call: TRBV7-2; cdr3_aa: CASGLGGNLEPQHF; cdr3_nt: TGTGCCAGCGGGCTAGGGGGGAATTTGGAGCCCCAGCATTTT
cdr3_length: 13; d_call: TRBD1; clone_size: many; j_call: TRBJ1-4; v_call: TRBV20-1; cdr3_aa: CSAADRGREKLFF; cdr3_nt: TGCAGTGCTGCGGACAGGGGGCGGGAAAAACTGTTTTTT
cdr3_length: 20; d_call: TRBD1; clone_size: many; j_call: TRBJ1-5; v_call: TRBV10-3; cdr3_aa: CAISESKPGQGAVGNQPQHF; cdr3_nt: TGTGCCATCAGTGAGTCCAAACCGGGACAGGGGGCTGTTGGCAATCAGCCCCAGCATTTT
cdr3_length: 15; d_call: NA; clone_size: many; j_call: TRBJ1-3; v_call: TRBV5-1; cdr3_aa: CASSKGESSGNTIYF; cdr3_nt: TGCGCCAGCAGCAAAGGAGAGAGCTCTGGAAACACCATATATTTT
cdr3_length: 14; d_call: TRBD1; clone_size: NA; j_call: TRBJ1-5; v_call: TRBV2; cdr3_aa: CASSGTGGLQPQHF; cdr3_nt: TGTGCCAGCAGTGGGACAGGGGGTCTTCAGCCCCAGCATTTT
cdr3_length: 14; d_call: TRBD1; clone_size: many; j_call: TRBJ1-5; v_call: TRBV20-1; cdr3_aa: CSAREGQINQPQHF; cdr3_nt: TGCAGTGCTAGAGAGGGACAGATCAATCAGCCCCAGCATTTT
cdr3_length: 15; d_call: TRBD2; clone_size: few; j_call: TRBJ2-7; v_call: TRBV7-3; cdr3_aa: CASSLNSGAFYEQYF; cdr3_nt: TGTGCCAGCAGCTTAAATAGCGGGGCCTTCTACGAGCAGTACTTC
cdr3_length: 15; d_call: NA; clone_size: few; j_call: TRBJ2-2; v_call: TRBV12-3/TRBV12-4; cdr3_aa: CASSPDRQNTGELFF; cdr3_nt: TGTGCCAGCAGTCCCGACAGACAGAACACCGGGGAGCTGTTTTTT
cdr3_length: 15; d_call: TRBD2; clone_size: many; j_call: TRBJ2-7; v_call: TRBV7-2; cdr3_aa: CASSQTSGVSYEQYF; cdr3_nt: TGTGCCAGCAGCCAGACTAGCGGGGTCTCCTACGAGCAGTACTTC
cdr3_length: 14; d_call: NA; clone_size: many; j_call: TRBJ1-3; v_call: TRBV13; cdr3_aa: CASSSEVRGNTIYF; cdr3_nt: TGTGCCAGCAGCTCCGAGGTACGCGGAAACACCATATATTTT
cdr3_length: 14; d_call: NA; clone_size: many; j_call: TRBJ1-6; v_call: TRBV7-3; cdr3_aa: CASSFRADNSPLHF; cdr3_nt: TGTGCCAGCAGCTTCAGGGCGGATAATTCACCCCTCCACTTT
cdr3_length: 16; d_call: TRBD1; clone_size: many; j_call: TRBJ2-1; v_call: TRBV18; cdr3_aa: CASSPRLQGASNEQFF; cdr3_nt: TGTGCCAGCTCACCACGGTTACAGGGGGCGAGCAATGAGCAGTTCTTC
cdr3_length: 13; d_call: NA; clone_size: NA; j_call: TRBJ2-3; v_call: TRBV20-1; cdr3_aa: CSARDLVTDTQYF; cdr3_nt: TGCAGTGCTAGAGATTTAGTCACAGATACGCAGTATTTT
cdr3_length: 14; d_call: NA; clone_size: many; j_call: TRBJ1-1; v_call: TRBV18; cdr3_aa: CASSPGGMNTEAFF; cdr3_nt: TGTGCCAGCTCACCAGGGGGAATGAACACTGAAGCTTTCTTT
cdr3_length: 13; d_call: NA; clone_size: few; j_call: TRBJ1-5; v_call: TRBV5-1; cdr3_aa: CASSLNLNQPQHF; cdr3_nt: TGCGCCAGCAGCTTAAACCTGAATCAGCCCCAGCATTTT
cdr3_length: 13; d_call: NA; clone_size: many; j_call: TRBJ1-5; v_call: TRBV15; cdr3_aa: CATSRAIDQPQHF; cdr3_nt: TGTGCCACCAGCAGAGCAATCGATCAGCCCCAGCATTTT
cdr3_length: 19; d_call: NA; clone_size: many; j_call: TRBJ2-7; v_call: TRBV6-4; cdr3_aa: CASSDSRGSAKLNFHEQYF; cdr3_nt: TGTGCCAGCAGTGACTCGAGGGGTAGCGCCAAGCTTAATTTCCACGAGCAGTACTTC
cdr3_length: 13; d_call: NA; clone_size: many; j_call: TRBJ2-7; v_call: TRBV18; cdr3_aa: CASSLQLRNEQYF; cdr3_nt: TGTGCCAGCTCACTCCAGCTGCGGAACGAGCAGTACTTC
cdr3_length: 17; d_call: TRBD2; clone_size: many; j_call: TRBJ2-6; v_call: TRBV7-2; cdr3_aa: CASSFSSGSTGANVLTF; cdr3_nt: TGTGCCAGCAGCTTCTCTAGCGGGTCCACTGGGGCCAACGTCCTGACTTTC
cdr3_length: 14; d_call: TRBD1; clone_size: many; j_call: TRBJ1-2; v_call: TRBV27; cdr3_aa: CASSLSGQAYGYTF; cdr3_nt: TGTGCCAGCAGTTTATCAGGACAGGCCTATGGCTACACCTTC
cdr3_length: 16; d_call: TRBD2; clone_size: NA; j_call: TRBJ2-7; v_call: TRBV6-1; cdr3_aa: CASREGRGSFSYEQYF; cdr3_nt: TGTGCCAGCAGAGAGGGGAGGGGCTCCTTTAGCTACGAGCAGTACTTC
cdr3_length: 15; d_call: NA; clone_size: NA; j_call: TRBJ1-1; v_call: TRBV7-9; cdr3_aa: CASTLTLDSPAFLLF; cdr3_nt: TGTGCCAGCACCCTTACCTTGGACAGCCCTGCTTTTTTGCTTTTT
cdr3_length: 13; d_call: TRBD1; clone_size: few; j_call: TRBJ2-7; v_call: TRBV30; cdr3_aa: CAWRRTGDGEQYF; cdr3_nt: TGTGCCTGGAGAAGGACAGGGGACGGTGAGCAGTACTTC
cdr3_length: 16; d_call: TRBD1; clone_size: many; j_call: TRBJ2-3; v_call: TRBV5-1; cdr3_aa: CASSPGRDSGTDTQYF; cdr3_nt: TGCGCCAGCAGCCCCGGCCGGGACAGTGGCACAGATACGCAGTATTTT
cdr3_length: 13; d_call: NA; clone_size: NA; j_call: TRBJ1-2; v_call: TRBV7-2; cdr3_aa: CASSLSDIYGYTF; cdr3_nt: TGTGCCAGCAGCTTATCGGATATCTATGGCTACACCTTC
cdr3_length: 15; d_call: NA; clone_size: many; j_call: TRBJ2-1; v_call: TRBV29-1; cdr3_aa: CSVEVPGVKHNEQFF; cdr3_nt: TGCAGCGTTGAAGTACCCGGGGTCAAACACAATGAGCAGTTCTTC
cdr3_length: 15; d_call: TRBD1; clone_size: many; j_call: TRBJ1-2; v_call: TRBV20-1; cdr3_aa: CSAQTDTGARDGYTF; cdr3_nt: TGCAGTGCACAGACAGACACAGGGGCGAGAGATGGCTACACCTTC
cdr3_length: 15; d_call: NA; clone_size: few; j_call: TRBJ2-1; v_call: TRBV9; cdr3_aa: CASTRGASSYNEQFF; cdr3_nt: TGTGCCAGCACACGGGGGGCCAGCTCCTACAATGAGCAGTTCTTC
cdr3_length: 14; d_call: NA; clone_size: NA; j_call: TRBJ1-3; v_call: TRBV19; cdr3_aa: CASSIRGPGNTIYF; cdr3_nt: TGTGCCAGTAGTATCCGGGGACCTGGAAACACCATATATTTT
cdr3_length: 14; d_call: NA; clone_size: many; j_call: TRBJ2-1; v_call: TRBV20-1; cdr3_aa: CSASRDHRGNEQFF; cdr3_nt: TGCAGTGCTAGCAGGGACCACCGGGGCAATGAGCAGTTCTTC